This TCR beta chain emerged from a study of control samples from healthy donors and cancer patients. Sequencing was performed with immunoSEQ multiplex PCR; in TCRdb, only in-frame clones are kept and a portion is missing. The data contain 150,000 to 200,000 clones, 88% of them singletons. This CDR3 region has 15 residues. V shed 5 bases and J 2 bases; nucleotides not matched to a gene: 7. Germline V gives CDR1 SGHRS, CDR2 YFSETQ. This TCR came from a man aged 18 to 30 in good health. Sequencing input: blood. The chain carries TRBV5-1 and TRBJ2-3; 8 bases are shared with TRBD2. CDR3 DNA sequence: TGCGCCAGCAGGAGGGCGGGGGGCTACACAGATACGCAGTATTTT. This translates into CASRRAGGYTDTQYF.